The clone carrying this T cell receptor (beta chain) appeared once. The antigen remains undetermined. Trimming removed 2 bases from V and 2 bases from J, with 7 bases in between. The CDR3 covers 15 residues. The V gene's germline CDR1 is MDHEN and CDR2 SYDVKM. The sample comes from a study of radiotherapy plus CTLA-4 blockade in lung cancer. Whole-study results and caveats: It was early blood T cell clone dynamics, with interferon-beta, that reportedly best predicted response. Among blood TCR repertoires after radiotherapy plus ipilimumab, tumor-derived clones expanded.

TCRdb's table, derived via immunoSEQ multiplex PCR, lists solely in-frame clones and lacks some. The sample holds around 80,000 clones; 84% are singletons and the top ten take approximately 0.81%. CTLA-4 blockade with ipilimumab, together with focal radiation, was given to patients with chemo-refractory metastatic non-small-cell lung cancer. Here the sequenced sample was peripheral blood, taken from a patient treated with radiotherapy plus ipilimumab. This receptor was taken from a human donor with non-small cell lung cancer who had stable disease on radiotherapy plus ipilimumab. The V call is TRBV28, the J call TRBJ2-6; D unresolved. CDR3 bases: TGTGCCAGCAGTTTAGGATCACCTGGGGCCAACGTCCTGACTTTC. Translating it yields CASSLGSPGANVLTF. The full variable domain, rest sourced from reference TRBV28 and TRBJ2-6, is DVKVTQSSRYLVKRTGEKVFLECVQDMDHENMFWYRQDPGLGLRLIYFSYDVKMKEKGDIPEGYSVSREKKERFSLILESASTNQTSMYLCASSLGSPGANVLTFGAGSRLTVL.